This T cell receptor beta chain appears in the sequencing data of a study of CD8 T cells in Susac syndrome. TCR beta was sequenced from blood CD8+ and CD4+ T cells. Each multiple sclerosis control was a treatment-naive patient with relapsing-remitting disease that was either stable or active. It was negative isolation that provided the CD8+ and CD4+ T cells, whereas TEMRA cells were enriched by FACS. RNA, at roughly 0.45 to 1 ug, was reverse transcribed with random hexamers. The TCR beta CDR3 was amplified by immunoSEQ multiplex PCR across 54 Vbeta, 13 Jbeta. TCRdb reanalysed the immunoSEQ multiplex PCR reads using MiXCR and keeps one entry per CDR3 protein. Of tens of thousands of distinct CDR3 sequences detected, approximately 94% appear once; the ten largest clones hold 0.5% to 0.6%. CDR3 size: 14 residues. Germline values: CDR1 SGHDT, CDR2 YYEEEE. Trimming removed 3 bases from V and 1 base from J; junction bases left unmatched: 1.

The clonotype comes from a human donor with multiple sclerosis. The chain employs TRBV5-6 and TRBJ1-1, with 9 bases aligning to TRBD1. The specimen was CD8+ T cells from PBMCs. This CDR3 reads CASSSQGANTEAFF. The CDR3 DNA sequence: TGTGCCAGCAGCTCACAGGGGGCGAACACTGAAGCTTTCTTT.